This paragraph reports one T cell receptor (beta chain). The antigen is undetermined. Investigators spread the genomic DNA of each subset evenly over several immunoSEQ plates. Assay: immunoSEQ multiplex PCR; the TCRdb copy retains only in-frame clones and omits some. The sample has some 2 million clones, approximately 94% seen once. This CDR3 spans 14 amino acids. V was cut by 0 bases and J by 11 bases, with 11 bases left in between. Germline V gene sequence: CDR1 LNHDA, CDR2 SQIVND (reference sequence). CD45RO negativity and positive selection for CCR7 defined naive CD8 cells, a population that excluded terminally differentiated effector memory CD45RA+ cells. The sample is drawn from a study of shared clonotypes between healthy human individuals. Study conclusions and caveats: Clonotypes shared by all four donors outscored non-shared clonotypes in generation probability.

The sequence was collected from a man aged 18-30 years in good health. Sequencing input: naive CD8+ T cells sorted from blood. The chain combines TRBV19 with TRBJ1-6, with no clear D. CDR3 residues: CASSIESGLPPLHF. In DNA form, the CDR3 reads TGTGCCAGTAGTATAGAATCGGGTTTACCACCCCTCCACTTT.